This T cell receptor beta chain emerged from a study of blood T cell repertoires in COVID-19. As for the study in general: Researchers got acute and convalescent COVID-19 samples from the United States, Italy and Spain. PBMCs, B-cell-depleted T cells, or T cells provided the cDNA or gDNA that made up the material.

In the study's own analysis: Quantification of nucleated cells was approximated via reference gene primer amplification. The protocol was immunoSEQ multiplex PCR, while the TCRdb copy is restricted to in-frame clones and leaves out a portion. V and J calls and clone size are copied from that table; D and trimming were computed from the DNA. The data hold approximately 210,000 clones, with around four fifths observed a single time. Trimming removed 3 bases from V and 5 bases from J, with 26 bases in between. Germline values: CDR1 LNHNV, CDR2 YYDKDF (reference sequence). The CDR3 contains 19 residues. This receptor was identified in a woman in her 70s with active or convalescent COVID-19. Material: peripheral blood. The J gene is TRBJ2-1, the V gene TRBV15; possibly TRBD1 for D (6 bases). CDR3 sequence reads: CATSRLLDGLGARDNEQFF. CDR3 DNA: TGTGCCACCAGCAGGCTCCTCGACGGACTGGGGGCGAGGGACAATGAGCAGTTCTTC. The full variable domain, its missing parts supplied by reference TRBV15 and TRBJ2-1, is DAMVIQNPRYQVTQFGKPVTLSCSQTLNHNVMYWYQQKSSQAPKLLFHYYDKDFNNEADTPDNFQSRRPNTSFCFLDIRSPGLGDTAMYLCATSRLLDGLGARDNEQFFGPGTRLTVL.